This T cell receptor beta chain was observed in a study of T-cell memory formation after mild COVID-19. For the study at large: Largely, TCR clusters stayed within a single donor.

TCRdb reanalysed the 5' RACE reads using MiXCR and keeps one entry per CDR3 protein. The data contain about 340,000 distinct CDR3 sequences, 20% to 25% of them singletons. The CDR3 loop spans 14 amino acids. Trimming left V 0 bases short and J 4 bases short, with 9 bases between. Broader study findings: Clones shrinking from day 15 to 85 showed even CD4/CD8 mixes; later expanders tilted CD4+. Among CD4+ contracting clones, most were CM and EM, and CD8+ ones EMRA.

Regarding this clonotype: Its target is unknown.

The sequencing input was PBMCs or a T cell subset sorted from them (not recorded which). This receptor was taken from a man aged 18 to 30 who had mild COVID-19 (a few samples of this study predate the infection). Cell type and time point are not known. This chain links TRBV12-3 or TRBV12-4 with TRBJ1-2; weak D call: TRBD1 (5 bases). The DNA for the CDR3 is TGTGCCAGCAGTTTAGCACAGGCCAGCTATGGCTACACCTTC. Its translation is CASSLAQASYGYTF.